A selection of T cell receptor beta chains follows, all from one sample in a study of CD8 T cells in ankylosing spondylitis. One entry per CDR3 protein results from TCRdb running MiXCR on the 5' RACE reads. The sample includes about 360,000 distinct CDR3 sequences, 20% of them seen just once. Sequences were obtained from blood, either unsorted or a sorted T cell fraction (not recorded which). These receptors all come from a male donor with ankylosing spondylitis or in good health (not recorded which). The CDR3 runs from the conserved cysteine through the conserved F or W.

>TRBV19|TRBJ2-7
CASSNPGILYEQYF
>TRBV3-1|TRBJ1-1
CATSQDSGSGGNTEAFF
>TRBV13|TRBJ2-1
CASSSIAGDNNEQFF
>TRBV28|TRBJ2-7
CASSPTDSYEQYF
>TRBV4-1|TRBJ2-2
CASSLRTSGPGAAGELFF
>TRBV4-1|TRBJ2-5
CASSQTSLETQYF
>TRBV25-1|TRBJ1-4
CASSESAGQAGNEKLFF
>TRBV2|TRBJ2-1
CASSGPGTANNEQFF
>TRBV4-1|TRBJ2-1
CASSPSRHGGNEQFF
>TRBV12-3/TRBV12-4|TRBJ1-1
CASSFLGGGTEAFF
>TRBV5-5|TRBJ1-1
CASSTGRTEAFF
>TRBV20-1|TRBJ1-5
CSAEEAAQYSNQPQHF
>TRBV27|TRBJ2-1
CASSLSPSGVYNEQFF
>TRBV7-9|TRBJ1-1
CASSLGSGGAFF
>TRBV7-9|TRBJ2-1
CASNLDGGNEQFF
>TRBV2|TRBJ2-2
CASSVTAGLQTGELFF
>TRBV29-1|TRBJ2-2
CSVERDGNTGELFF
>TRBV11-2|TRBJ2-2
CASSLPITGELFF
>TRBV20-1|TRBJ1-1
CSARVQGEGNTEAFF
>TRBV28|TRBJ2-3
CASILSQSTDTQYF
>TRBV4-2|TRBJ2-3
CASSQVGKKSTDTQYF
>TRBV7-3|TRBJ2-1
CASSSGLAGQDGNEQFF
>TRBV6-4|TRBJ2-1
CASSPTSSSSYNEQFF
>TRBV20-1|TRBJ2-1
CSARPDRGAYNEQFF
>TRBV6-1|TRBJ2-5
CASSPMGLPLEETQYF
>TRBV24-1|TRBJ2-3
CATKSTEWDTQYF
>TRBV29-1|TRBJ2-5
CSVGGTDQETQYF
>TRBV12-3/TRBV12-4|TRBJ2-1
CASSLGGTPGNEQFF
>TRBV12-3/TRBV12-4|TRBJ2-7
CASSLLEKGEQYF
>TRBV6-5|TRBJ2-7
CASCYGGDYEQYF
>TRBV12-3/TRBV12-4|TRBJ1-1
CASSLARGVAFF
>TRBV4-1|TRBJ2-7
CASRPQGAAEQYF
>TRBV12-3/TRBV12-4|TRBJ2-7
CASSLVSYEQYF
>TRBV27|TRBJ2-7
CASSHHLTGRVQYF
>TRBV28|TRBJ1-1
CASSLSFGNRAEAFF
>TRBV29-1|TRBJ2-5
CSVEGVVAGGPDNLYQETQYF
>TRBV20-1|TRBJ2-7
CSARGVGGPEQYF
>TRBV28|TRBJ2-1
CASSLTGQKYNEQFF
>TRBV14|TRBJ2-1
CASSQEKSQHNEQFF
>TRBV12-3/TRBV12-4|TRBJ2-6
CASSTASGANVLTF
>TRBV5-4|TRBJ2-1
CASSSQGGNEQFF
>TRBV7-9|TRBJ2-2
CASSFRHRPGELFF
>TRBV2|TRBJ1-2
CASSEGLINYGYTF
>TRBV7-9|TRBJ2-7
CASGPGVYEQYF
>TRBV6-5|TRBJ2-3
CASSYETGADTQYF